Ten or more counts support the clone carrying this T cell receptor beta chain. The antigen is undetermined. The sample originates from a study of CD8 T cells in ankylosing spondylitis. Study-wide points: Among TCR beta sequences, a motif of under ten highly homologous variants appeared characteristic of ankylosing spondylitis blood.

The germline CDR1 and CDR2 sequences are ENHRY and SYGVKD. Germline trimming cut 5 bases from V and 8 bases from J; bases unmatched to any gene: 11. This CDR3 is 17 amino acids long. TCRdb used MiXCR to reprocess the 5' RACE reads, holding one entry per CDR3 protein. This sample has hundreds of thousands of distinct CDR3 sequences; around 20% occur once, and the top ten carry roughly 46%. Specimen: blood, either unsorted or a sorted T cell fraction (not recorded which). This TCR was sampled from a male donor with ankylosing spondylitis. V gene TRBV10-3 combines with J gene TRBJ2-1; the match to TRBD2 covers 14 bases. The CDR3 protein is CAISPPEGTSGSHEQFF. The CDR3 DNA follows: TGTGCCATCAGTCCCCCGGAGGGGACTAGCGGGAGTCATGAGCAGTTCTTC.